Following are 23 T cell receptor beta chains from one sample sequenced in a study of Graves' ophthalmopathy and Graves' hyperthyroidism. Amplification of the TCR beta CDR3 regions used RNA transcripts (as template). An opening RT-PCR round employed HTBI primers and preceded a second-round multiplex PCR. TCRdb reprocessed the multiplex PCR reads with MiXCR, giving one entry per CDR3 protein. The table includes about half a million distinct CDR3 sequences, approximately 14% detected once. The specimen sequenced was blood. These receptors originate from a woman in her 30s with Graves' ophthalmopathy.

This clonotype came up many times. The chain uses TRBV27 and TRBJ2-7, with 7 bases that match TRBD2. There are 14 residues in the CDR3. Germline loops: CDR1 MNHEY, CDR2 SMNVEV (reference sequence). J was trimmed by 2 bases and V by 5 bases; bases with no gene match: 6. CDR3 nucleotides: TGTGCCAGCAGTCCCCTAGCGGAGCCCTACGAGCAGTACTTC. It encodes CASSPLAEPYEQYF.

About this clonotype itself: This CDR3 fails to terminate in the conserved phenylalanine or tryptophan, so it likely reflects a read error. It is unclear where the CDR3 begins or ends on the DNA, so no DNA is shown, and the CDR3 is as TCRdb lists it. J is TRBJ2-6 and V is TRBV6-1; the table gives TRBD1 as D, unverified against the DNA. The CDR3 is 8 residues long, ends included. The germline gives CDR1 MNHNS, CDR2 SASEGT. The CDR3 here is CASSIPPG.

This chain joins TRBV15 and TRBJ2-7; TRBD1 aligns across 7 bases. The CDR3 extends over 17 amino acids. V lost 0 bases and J lost 7; bases outside the gene matches: 15. In germline, CDR1 is LNHNV, CDR2 YYDKDF (reference sequence). CDR3 sequence: CATSREGGGTVLGEQYF. The CDR3 bases are TGTGCCACCAGCAGAGAAGGCGGTGGGACAGTGCTGGGGGAGCAGTACTTC.

This clonotype has a count of ten or more. The chain carries TRBV28 and TRBJ1-6; D unresolved. The V end was cut by 3 bases, the J end by 2 bases, with 11 bases between. The CDR3 spans 16 residues. Looked up from germline, CDR1 is MDHEN and CDR2 is SYDVKM. The CDR3 region has the DNA TGTGCCAGCAGTTTTCGAGCCTCGACCTATAATTCACCCCTCCACTTT. Protein sequence: CASSFRASTYNSPLHF.

J is TRBJ1-1 and V is TRBV19, with D perhaps matching TRBD1 (5 bases). This CDR3 region has 13 residues. Trimming stripped 4 bases from V and 2 bases from J, with 8 bases between. From germline, CDR1 is LNHDA and CDR2 SQIVND (reference sequence). The CDR3 here is CASSTRENTEAFF. CDR3 bases: TGTGCCAGTAGTACCAGGGAAAACACTGAAGCTTTCTTT.

This clonotype was picked up a small number of times. This chain uses TRBV12-3 or TRBV12-4 with TRBJ1-3; 9 nucleotides match TRBD1. There are 14 residues in the CDR3. V shed 8 bases and J 1 base; nucleotides not matched to a gene: 3. The DNA for the CDR3 is TGTGCCAGCGGACAGGGGTTATCTGGAAACACCATATATTTT. This codes for CASGQGLSGNTIYF.

The sample holds many counts of this clonotype. V and J are TRBV4-1 and TRBJ2-4, with unresolved D. The CDR3 totals 19 residues. The V end was cut by 2 bases, the J end by 0 bases, with 20 bases between. Germline V gene lookup returns CDR1 MGHRA and CDR2 YSYEKL. CDR3 in DNA: TGCGCCAGCAGCCAAAATTCTCCTCGGCAGCCTCTAGCCAAAAACATTCAGTACTTC. Translating gives CASSQNSPRQPLAKNIQYF.

In this sample, this clonotype turned up many times. The chain links TRBV12-3 or TRBV12-4 to TRBJ2-2; no reliable D call. V shed 3 bases and J shed 0 bases, with 5 bases lying between them. The CDR3 has 14 amino acids. This CDR3 is CASSFTANTGELFF. CDR3 DNA: TGTGCCAGCAGTTTTACGGCGAACACCGGGGAGCTGTTTTTT.

At least ten counts were recorded for this clonotype. The DNA for the CDR3 is TGTGCCAGCAAAGGTGACGGTACCTACGAGCAGTACTTC. As protein: CASKGDGTYEQYF. The chain carries TRBV2 and TRBJ2-7; D ambiguous. CDR3 length: 13 residues. The ends were cut back, 7 bases at V and 2 bases at J, with 12 bases in the middle. Germline V CDR1 and CDR2: SNHLY, FYNNEI.

There are a few counts of this clonotype. The CDR3 nucleotides are TGTGCCAGCAGCCCTAGACAGGGGGGTATCAACGAGCAGTACTTC. Translation gives CASSPRQGGINEQYF. The chain is built from TRBV3-1 and TRBJ2-7; 9 nucleotides agree with TRBD1. The J segment lost 5 bases and the V segment lost 4 bases, leaving 9 bases of the junction unmatched. The CDR3 has 15 residues. Germline lookup yields CDR1 LGHDT and CDR2 YNNKEL (reference sequence).

Many counts were recorded for this clonotype. This chain joins TRBV19 and TRBJ2-5; perhaps TRBD1 as D (5 bases). The ends were cut back, 6 bases at V and 6 bases at J, with 17 bases in the middle. Per germline, CDR1 LNHDA and CDR2 SQIVND (reference sequence). CDR3 length: 14 residues. The CDR3 is CASRLRASRKTQYF. The CDR3 DNA reads as TGTGCCAGTAGGCTCAGGGCCTCCAGGAAGACCCAGTACTTC.

This clonotype was counted many times. J is TRBJ2-7 and V is TRBV9, with D perhaps matching TRBD1 (6 bases). The CDR3 spans 14 residues. V lost 0 bases to trimming and J lost 2 bases, with 9 bases between them. From germline, CDR1 is SGDLS and CDR2 YYNGEE. The CDR3 DNA sequence: TGTGCCAGCAGCGTAGTTTCAGGGGCCTACGAGCAGTACTTC. Translating gives CASSVVSGAYEQYF.

Many counts were recorded for this clonotype. This chain connects TRBV6-5 to TRBJ1-2; D gene unclear. The germline V gene has CDR1 MNHEY and CDR2 SVGAGI. The CDR3 extends over 13 amino acids. Trimming stripped 2 bases from V and 6 bases from J, with 10 bases between. The CDR3 coding sequence is TGTGCCAGCAGTTACAACAGTAAGAATGGCTACACCTTC. Protein: CASSYNSKNGYTF.

This clonotype appeared many times. J is TRBJ2-5 and V is TRBV29-1; TRBD1 matches 10 bases. This CDR3 spans 15 amino acids. Germline V gene data show CDR1 as SQVTM and CDR2 as ANQGSEA. Trimming removed 7 bases from V and 4 bases from J; junction bases left unmatched: 12. CDR3: CSAKESGTGAETQYF. Here the CDR3 DNA reads TGCAGCGCTAAAGAATCCGGGACAGGGGCAGAGACCCAGTACTTC.

This clonotype was seen repeatedly, ten times or more. The chain recombines TRBV28 with TRBJ2-6; unclear D gene. The ends were cut back, 7 bases at V and 0 bases at J, with 13 bases in the middle. Germline V gives CDR1 MDHEN, CDR2 SYDVKM. The CDR3 has 16 amino acids. In nucleotides, the CDR3 is TGTGCCAGCACCCCCCGAGAGGTCTCTGGGGCCAACGTCCTGACTTTC. Translating it yields CASTPREVSGANVLTF.

In the case of this clonotype: This may be a read error, as it is one base from a much larger clone. The chain recombines TRBV14 with TRBJ2-7; no firm D call. Germline CDR1 SGHDN, CDR2 FVKESK. This CDR3 contains 13 residues. The CDR3 sequence: CSSSQDGDYEQYF. The CDR3 region has the DNA TGTTCCAGCAGCCAGGACGGCGACTACGAGCAGTACTTC.

The chain recombines TRBV4-1 with TRBJ1-5; TRBD1 is a possible D gene (5 bases). V lost 6 bases, J lost 5 bases, and 14 bases lay in between. The CDR3 has 14 residues. The germline gives CDR1 MGHRA, CDR2 YSYEKL. The CDR3 sequence is CASSQREGDQPQHF. DNA for the CDR3: TGCGCCAGCAGTCAACGAGAAGGGGATCAGCCCCAGCATTTT.

This clonotype was seen repeatedly, ten times or more. V usage is TRBV12-3 or TRBV12-4 and J usage is TRBJ1-5, with 8 nucleotides matching TRBD1. CDR3 size: 15 residues. The ends lost 6 bases at V and 6 bases at J; junction bases unmatched: 10. As DNA, the CDR3 is TGTGCCAGCAGAGCCGGACAGGGAGCGAGTCAGCCCCAGCATTTT. Translation gives CASRAGQGASQPQHF.

This clonotype was counted at least ten times. The chain links TRBV28 to TRBJ2-7, with TRBD2 as a possible D gene (5 bases). Between the trimmed V and J ends, which lost 1 base and 3 bases, there was a span of 10 bases. Germline CDR1 and CDR2: MDHEN and SYDVKM. The CDR3 sequence is 14 residues long. The CDR3 sequence is CASSLLASNYEQYF. For the CDR3, the DNA is TGTGCCAGCAGTTTATTAGCTAGCAACTACGAGCAGTACTTC.

This clonotype has a count of ten or more. The chain couples TRBV28 to TRBJ2-2; tentative D call: TRBD2 (7 bases). Per germline, CDR1 MDHEN and CDR2 SYDVKM. The CDR3 extends over 12 amino acids. The V end was cut by 10 bases, the J end by 7 bases, with 13 bases between. CDR3 bases: TGTGCCATCCGGGGGGCCGGCGGGGAGCTGTTTTTT. It specifies CAIRGAGGELFF.

This clonotype was counted at least ten times. The chain links TRBV4-1 to TRBJ1-6, with D maybe TRBD1 (6 bases). CDR1 and CDR2 (germline): MGHRA, YSYEKL. With 5 bases removed from V and 5 bases from J, the gap between germline ends came to 13 bases. There are 15 residues in the CDR3. The CDR3 DNA follows: TGCGCCAGCAGCTCCCGGGACACAGATAATTCACCCCTCCACTTT. Residues: CASSSRDTDNSPLHF.

This clonotype was counted many times. The V and J genes are TRBV5-1 and TRBJ2-5; no clear D. Trimming left V 5 bases short and J 4 bases short, with 12 bases between. Germline V CDR1 and CDR2: SGHRS, YFSETQ. This CDR3 is built from 13 residues. The CDR3 DNA sequence: TGCGCCAGCAGGGAGACGGGCACAGAGACCCAGTACTTC. This codes for CASRETGTETQYF.

The V call is TRBV3-1, the J call TRBJ2-5; 7 bases fit TRBD2. The CDR3 is made up of 16 amino acids. CDR1 is LGHDT, CDR2 YNNKEL, per germline (reference sequence). Germline trimming cut 4 bases from V and 3 bases from J; bases unmatched to any gene: 11. This CDR3 reads CASSLRVAAGEETQYF. CDR3 coding DNA: TGTGCCAGCAGCCTTAGAGTAGCGGCGGGGGAAGAGACCCAGTACTTC.